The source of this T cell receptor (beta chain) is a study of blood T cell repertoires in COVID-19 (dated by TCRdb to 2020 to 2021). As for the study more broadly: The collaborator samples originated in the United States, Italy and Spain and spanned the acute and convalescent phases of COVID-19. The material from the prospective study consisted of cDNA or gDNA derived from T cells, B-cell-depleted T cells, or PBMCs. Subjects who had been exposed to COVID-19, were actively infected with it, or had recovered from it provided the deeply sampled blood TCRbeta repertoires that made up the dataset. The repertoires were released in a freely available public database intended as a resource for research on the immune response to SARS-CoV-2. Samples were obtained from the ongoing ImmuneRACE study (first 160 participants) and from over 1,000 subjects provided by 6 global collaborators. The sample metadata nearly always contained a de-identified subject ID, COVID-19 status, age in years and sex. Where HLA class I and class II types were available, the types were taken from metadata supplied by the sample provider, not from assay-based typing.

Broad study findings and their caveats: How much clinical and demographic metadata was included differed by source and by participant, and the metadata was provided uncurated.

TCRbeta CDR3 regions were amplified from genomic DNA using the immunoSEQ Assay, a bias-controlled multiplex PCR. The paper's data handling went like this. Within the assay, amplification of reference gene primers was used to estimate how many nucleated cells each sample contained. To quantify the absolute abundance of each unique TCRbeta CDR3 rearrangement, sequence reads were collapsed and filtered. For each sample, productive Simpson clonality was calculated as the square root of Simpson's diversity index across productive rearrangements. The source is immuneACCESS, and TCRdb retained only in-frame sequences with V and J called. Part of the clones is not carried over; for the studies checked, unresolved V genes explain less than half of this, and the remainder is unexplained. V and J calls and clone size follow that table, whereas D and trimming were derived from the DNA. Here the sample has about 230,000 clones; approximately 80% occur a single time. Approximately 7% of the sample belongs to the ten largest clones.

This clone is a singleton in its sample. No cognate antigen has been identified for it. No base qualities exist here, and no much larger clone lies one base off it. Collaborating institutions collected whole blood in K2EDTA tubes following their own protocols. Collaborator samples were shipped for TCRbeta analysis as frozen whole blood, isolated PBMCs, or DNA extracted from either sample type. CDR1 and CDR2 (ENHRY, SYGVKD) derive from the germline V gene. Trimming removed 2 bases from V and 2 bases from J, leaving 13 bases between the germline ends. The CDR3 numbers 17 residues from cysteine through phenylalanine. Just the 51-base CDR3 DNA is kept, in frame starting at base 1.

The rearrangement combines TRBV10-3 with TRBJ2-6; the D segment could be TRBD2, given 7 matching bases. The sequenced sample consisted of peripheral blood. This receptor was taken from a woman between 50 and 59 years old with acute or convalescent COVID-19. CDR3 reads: CAISEPRGGAGANVLTF. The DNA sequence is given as TGTGCCATCAGTGAGCCAAGAGGGGGGGCTGGGGCCAACGTCCTGACTTTC.